Below, one TCR beta chain is given with its context. The CDR3 is 14 amino acids. V lost 0 bases and J 4 bases, leaving 10 bases between the germline ends. Germline CDR1 ENHRY, CDR2 SYGVKD. This sample was included in a study of blood T cell repertoires in COVID-19. At the level of the study: Donors in the United States, Italy and Spain gave samples during acute or convalescent COVID-19. In each case, the material was cDNA or gDNA derived from T cells, B-cell-depleted T cells, or PBMCs.

Original processing methods: Reference gene primer amplification yielded estimated nucleated cell counts. The method was immunoSEQ multiplex PCR; TCRdb's version includes in-frame clones alone and lacks a portion of them. That table furnishes V, J and clone size, whereas the DNA furnished D and trimming. The sample holds under 200,000 clones, about 85% seen once. Patients from Seattle were sampled longitudinally, starting during active infection. This chain connects TRBV10-3 to TRBJ2-7; tentative D call: TRBD1 (7 bases). The TCR comes from a woman in her forties or fifties with COVID-19, enrolled during active disease. Sequencing input: peripheral blood. The CDR3 DNA reads as TGTGCCATCAGTGAGTCGGGGGGACAGTACGAGCAGTACTTC. Amino acids: CAISESGGQYEQYF.